These T cell receptor beta chains were read from a single sample in a study of cytomegalovirus exposure and HLA in healthy donors. This table comes from immunoSEQ multiplex PCR, and its TCRdb copy is limited to in-frame clones, with some not included. In the table there are some 170,000 clones, 75% to 90% of which are singletons. Material: PBMCs. These receptors all stem from a man aged 50-59 years in good health and CMV-seropositive. Each CDR3 is given with its conserved first and last residue. The order of the fields is D gene, clone size, V gene, J gene, CDR3 protein, CDR3 DNA. The D gene is left open where the match is weak. Clone sizes are given selectively: once, few, many, or a class where the clone is expanded.

d_call: TRBD2
clone_size: NA
v_call: TRBV2
j_call: TRBJ2-7
cdr3_aa: CASSVHPSGLNSYEQYF
cdr3_nt: TGTGCCAGCAGTGTACACCCTAGCGGGTTGAACTCCTACGAGCAGTACTTC

d_call: NA
clone_size: NA
v_call: TRBV6-1
j_call: TRBJ1-5
cdr3_aa: CASSPQGGGNQPQHF
cdr3_nt: TGTGCCAGCAGTCCCCAGGGAGGGGGCAATCAGCCCCAGCATTTT

d_call: NA
clone_size: NA
v_call: TRBV7-9
j_call: TRBJ1-2
cdr3_aa: CASSLERGANYGYTF
cdr3_nt: TGTGCCAGCAGCTTAGAGCGGGGGGCCAACTATGGCTACACCTTC

d_call: NA
clone_size: NA
v_call: TRBV9
j_call: TRBJ2-3
cdr3_aa: CASSVGGMQYF
cdr3_nt: TGTGCCAGCAGCGTAGGCGGGATGCAGTATTTT

d_call: NA
clone_size: NA
v_call: TRBV10-1
j_call: TRBJ2-5
cdr3_aa: CASSGRREETQYF
cdr3_nt: TGCGCCAGCAGTGGGCGGCGAGAAGAGACCCAGTACTTC

d_call: TRBD1
clone_size: NA
v_call: TRBV9
j_call: TRBJ2-2
cdr3_aa: CASSATGTVNTGELFF
cdr3_nt: TGTGCCAGCAGCGCTACCGGGACAGTAAACACCGGGGAGCTGTTTTTT

d_call: TRBD2
clone_size: once
v_call: TRBV27
j_call: TRBJ2-7
cdr3_aa: CASSLMLAGEIEQYF
cdr3_nt: TGTGCCAGCAGTTTAATGCTAGCGGGAGAGATCGAGCAGTACTTC

d_call: NA
clone_size: NA
v_call: TRBV14
j_call: TRBJ1-3
cdr3_aa: CASSQDMRHSSGNTIYF
cdr3_nt: TGTGCCAGCAGCCAAGATATGAGGCACTCCTCTGGAAACACCATATATTTT

d_call: TRBD2
clone_size: once
v_call: TRBV15
j_call: TRBJ2-7
cdr3_aa: CATSRASGGYEQYF
cdr3_nt: TGTGCCACCAGCCGAGCTAGCGGGGGATACGAGCAGTACTTC

d_call: NA
clone_size: NA
v_call: TRBV28
j_call: TRBJ2-5
cdr3_aa: CASLPLRGDQETQYF
cdr3_nt: TGTGCCAGCCTTCCACTCCGGGGAGACCAAGAGACCCAGTACTTC

d_call: NA
clone_size: few
v_call: TRBV5-1
j_call: TRBJ2-1
cdr3_aa: CASSLSLDEQFF
cdr3_nt: TGCGCCAGCAGCTTGAGCCTCGATGAGCAGTTCTTC

d_call: TRBD2
clone_size: NA
v_call: TRBV7-9
j_call: TRBJ2-2
cdr3_aa: CASSPGTSGGPGNTGELFF
cdr3_nt: TGTGCCAGCAGCCCCGGGACTAGCGGGGGGCCGGGGAACACCGGGGAGCTGTTTTTT